This is a list of T cell receptor beta chains from one sample in a study of CD8+ T cells in alopecia areata. Sequencing used immunoSEQ multiplex PCR; TCRdb keeps in-frame clones, though not all of them. The sample shows around 120,000 clones, 35% to 40% of them seen only once. Sequences were obtained from CD4+ T cells sorted from blood. The receptor set was obtained from a human donor with alopecia areata. Both conserved end residues are part of each CDR3. The D gene is left open where the match is weak. The listing skips clone size in some rows; elsewhere it reads once, few, many or a size class.

- TRBJ2-5 few TRBV14 TGTGCCAGCAGCCCCCGCTATGGCCAAGAGACCCAGTACTTC CASSPRYGQETQYF
- TRBJ2-3 - TRBV7-2 TGTGCCAGCAGGGAGAGAGACACAGATACGCAGTATTTT CASRERDTDTQYF
- TRBJ1-1 - TRBV4-1 TGCGCCAGCAGCCAAGATTGGGGGCGGGCCACTGAAGCTTTCTTT CASSQDWGRATEAFF
TRBD2 TRBJ2-1 - TRBV5-1 TGCGCCAGCACGCGGGGGGCTAGCGGGGATGAGCAGTTCTTC CASTRGASGDEQFF
- TRBJ1-2 - TRBV29-1 TGCAGCGTTGACGAAACAGGGACCTATGGCTACACCTTC CSVDETGTYGYTF
- TRBJ1-4 - TRBV29-1 TGCAGCGTTGGGGTGGGAACTAATGAAAAACTGTTTTTT CSVGVGTNEKLFF
TRBD1 TRBJ2-7 few TRBV11-1 TGTGCCAGCAGCTCGCGCCGGGACAGAATCCACGAGCAGTACTTC CASSSRRDRIHEQYF
TRBD1 TRBJ1-2 - TRBV4-3 TGCGCCAGCAGCCAGGCCGGACAGGGAACCTATGGCTACACCTTC CASSQAGQGTYGYTF
- TRBJ1-4 - TRBV29-1 TGCAGCGTTGAAGCCTACACAGGGATACTGCGTAAACTGTTTTTT CSVEAYTGILRKLFF
TRBD1 TRBJ1-2 - TRBV7-9 TGTGCCAGCAGCGGGACAGGGAGAACCTATGGCTACACCTTC CASSGTGRTYGYTF
- TRBJ1-1 - TRBV29-1 TGCACCGCAAGGGGCAGGGTAGGAAACACTGAAGCTTTCTTT CTARGRVGNTEAFF
- TRBJ2-2 - TRBV7-6 TGTGCCAGCAGCTTAGGTCGTAACACCGGGGAGCTGTTTTTT CASSLGRNTGELFF
- TRBJ2-7 - TRBV6-9 TGTGCCAGCCCCAGGGAGGAGATCTACGAGCAGTACTTC CASPREEIYEQYF
TRBD1 TRBJ1-2 - TRBV2 TGTGCCAGCAGGGGGACAGGGTTCGATGGCTACACCTTC CASRGTGFDGYTF
- TRBJ1-5 few TRBV19 TGTGCCAGTAGTATCAGGGCCGGCGATCAGCCCCAGCATTTT CASSIRAGDQPQHF
- TRBJ1-5 few TRBV29-1 TGCAGCGTTGATACGGGGGGCAATCAGCCCCAGCATTTT CSVDTGGNQPQHF
TRBD1 TRBJ2-7 once TRBV11-1 TGTGCCAGCAGCAAACCGGGACAGGGTTTCTACGAGCAGTACTTC CASSKPGQGFYEQYF
- TRBJ2-5 - TRBV5-4 TGTGCCAGCAGCCCGCACCAAGAGACCCAGTACTTC CASSPHQETQYF
TRBD2 TRBJ2-1 - TRBV7-3 TGTGCCAGCAGCTTAGCGGCTAGCGGGATAACCCACTCCTACAATGAGCAGTTCTTC CASSLAASGITHSYNEQFF
- TRBJ2-7 few TRBV6-5 TGTGCCAGCAGTTACTCGATGCAGGTGATCGAGCAGTACTTC CASSYSMQVIEQYF
TRBD1 TRBJ1-1 - TRBV29-1 TGCGGATACCGCAGGGGGCGGAACACTGAAGCTTTCTTT CGYRRGRNTEAFF
- TRBJ2-1 few TRBV20-1 TGCAGTGCTAGCGATAACAATGAGCAGTTCTTC CSASDNNEQFF
- TRBJ1-1 few TRBV29-1 TGCAGCGTTGTAGAGGGTCGGGAAGCTTTCTTT CSVVEGREAFF
TRBD2 TRBJ2-3 - TRBV15 TGTGCCACCAGCAGCCGGGCTAGCGGGAGTCCAGATACGCAGTATTTT CATSSRASGSPDTQYF
- TRBJ1-5 few TRBV29-1 TGCAGCGTTGTAACCAGGGTTGGACAGCCCCAGCATTTT CSVVTRVGQPQHF
- TRBJ2-1 - TRBV5-1 TGCGCCAGCAGCTTCGGCCGGTTGAGCGACAATGAGCAGTTCTTC CASSFGRLSDNEQFF
TRBD1 TRBJ2-7 - TRBV7-2 TGTGCCAGCAGCTTACAACAGGGGGTCTCCTACGAGCAGTACTTC CASSLQQGVSYEQYF
TRBD1 TRBJ2-7 - TRBV7-2 TGTGCCAGCAGCCCCGGGACAGGGGCCTACGAGCAGTACTTC CASSPGTGAYEQYF
- TRBJ1-1 - TRBV5-1 TGCGCCAGCAGACGGATGAACAGGGAAAGGAGCACTGAAGCTTTCTTT CASRRMNRERSTEAFF
- TRBJ2-5 - TRBV29-1 TGCAGCGGGGGGATAGAGACCCAGTACTTC CSGGIETQYF
- TRBJ2-3 - TRBV4-3 TGCGCCAGCAGCCCCAACCTACACCAGGGCAACACAGATACGCAGTATTTT CASSPNLHQGNTDTQYF